This T cell receptor (beta chain) derives from a study of cytotoxic CD8 clonotypes in ibrutinib-treated CLL. The CDR3 totals 13 residues. Trimming shortened V by 5 bases and J by 6 bases, and 11 bases separated the two germline ends. CDR1 is SGHAT, CDR2 FQNNGV, per germline. A single count supports this clone. Method: immunoSEQ multiplex PCR; TCRdb's copy keeps in-frame clones and lacks some. Of 40,000 or so clones listed, 50% to 75% are singletons. The V and J genes are TRBV11-2 and TRBJ2-1; D is perhaps TRBD2 (5 bases). The sequenced sample was PBMCs, obtained after 24 months of ibrutinib treatment. This TCR derives from a human donor with chronic lymphocytic leukemia. The CDR3 DNA reads as TGTGCCAGCAGCATGCAGCGGTTCAATGAGCAGTTCTTC. It specifies CASSMQRFNEQFF.